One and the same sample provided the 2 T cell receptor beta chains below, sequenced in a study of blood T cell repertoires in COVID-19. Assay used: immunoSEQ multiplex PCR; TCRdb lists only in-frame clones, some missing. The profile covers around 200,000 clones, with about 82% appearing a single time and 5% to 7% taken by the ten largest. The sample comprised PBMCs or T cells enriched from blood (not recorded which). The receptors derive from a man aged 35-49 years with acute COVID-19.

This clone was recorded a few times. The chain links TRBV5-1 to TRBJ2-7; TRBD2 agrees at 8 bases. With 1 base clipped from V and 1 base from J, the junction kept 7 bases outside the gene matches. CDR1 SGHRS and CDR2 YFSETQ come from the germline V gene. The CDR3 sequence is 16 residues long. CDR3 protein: CASSLSGRAGSYEQYF. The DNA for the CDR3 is TGCGCCAGCAGCTTGTCCGGGAGGGCTGGATCCTACGAGCAGTACTTC.

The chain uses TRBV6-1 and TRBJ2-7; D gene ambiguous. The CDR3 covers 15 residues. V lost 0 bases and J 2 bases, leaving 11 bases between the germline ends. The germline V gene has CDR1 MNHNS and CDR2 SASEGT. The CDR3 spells CASSEARQSPYEQYF. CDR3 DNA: TGTGCCAGCAGTGAAGCGCGGCAGAGCCCCTACGAGCAGTACTTC.